Only one count was recorded for the clone carrying this TCR beta chain. The antigen is undetermined. Germline V gives CDR1 MDHEN, CDR2 SYDVKM. Trimming left V 7 bases short and J 10 bases short, with 16 bases between. The CDR3 spans 12 residues. The record originates from a study of blood T cells in healthy people across ages. At least 7 million PBMCs were isolated per sample. Then a second PCR, running about 6 to 12 cycles, was carried out with a sample-barcoded 5' primer and a J-beta primer mix. TCRdb re-called the 5' RACE reads through MiXCR, storing one row per CDR3 protein. The profile shows 800,000 to 900,000 distinct CDR3 sequences, under 80% of them singletons. Findings of the study overall: In older individuals, TCR beta diversity per million T cells was lower, falling roughly linearly with age. A strong correlation was found between TCR beta diversity and the percentage of naive T cells.

The sample was blood. This sequence originates from a man aged 25-45 years in good health. The V call is TRBV28, the J call TRBJ1-1, with D possibly being TRBD1 (5 bases). CDR3: CASISWDRGAFF. DNA for the CDR3: TGTGCCAGCATCTCATGGGATAGGGGAGCTTTCTTT.